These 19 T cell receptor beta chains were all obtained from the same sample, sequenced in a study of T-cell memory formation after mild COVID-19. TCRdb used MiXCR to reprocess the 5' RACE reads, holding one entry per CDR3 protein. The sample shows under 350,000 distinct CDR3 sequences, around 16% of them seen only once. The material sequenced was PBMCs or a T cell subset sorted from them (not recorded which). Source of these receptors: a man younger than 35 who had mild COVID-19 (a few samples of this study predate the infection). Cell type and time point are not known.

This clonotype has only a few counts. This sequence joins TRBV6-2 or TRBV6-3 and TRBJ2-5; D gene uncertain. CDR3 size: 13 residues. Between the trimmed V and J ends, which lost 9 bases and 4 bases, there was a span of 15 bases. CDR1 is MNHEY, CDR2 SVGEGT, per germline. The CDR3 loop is CASTSTTRETQYF. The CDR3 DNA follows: TGTGCCAGTACAAGTACTACCCGAGAGACCCAGTACTTC.

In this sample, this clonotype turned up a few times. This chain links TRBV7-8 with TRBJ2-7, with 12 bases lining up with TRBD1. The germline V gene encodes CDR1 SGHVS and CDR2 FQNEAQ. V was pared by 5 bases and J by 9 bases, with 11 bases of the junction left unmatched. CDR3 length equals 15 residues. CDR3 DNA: TGTGCCAGCAGCCCCCTCCGGGACAGGGGGCTCTGGCAGTACTTC. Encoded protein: CASSPLRDRGLWQYF.

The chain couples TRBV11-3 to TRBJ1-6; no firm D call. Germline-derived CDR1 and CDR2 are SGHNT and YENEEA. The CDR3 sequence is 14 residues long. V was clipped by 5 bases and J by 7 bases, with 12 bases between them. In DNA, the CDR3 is TGTGCCAGCAGCCTCGGCGGGGAAAATTCACCCCTCCACTTT. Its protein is CASSLGGENSPLHF.

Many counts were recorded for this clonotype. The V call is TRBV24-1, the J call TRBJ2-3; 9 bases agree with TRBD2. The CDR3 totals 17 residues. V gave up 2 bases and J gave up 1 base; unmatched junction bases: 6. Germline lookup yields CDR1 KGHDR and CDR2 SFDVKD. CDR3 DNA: TGTGCCACCAGTGATTCCCGTGCTAGCGGGGGCACAGATACGCAGTATTTT. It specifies CATSDSRASGGTDTQYF.

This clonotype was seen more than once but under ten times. CDR3 protein: CASSSPGPGNTEAFF. In nucleotides, the CDR3 is TGTGCCAGCAGTAGCCCCGGACCGGGGAACACTGAAGCTTTCTTT. The gene calls are TRBV28 and TRBJ1-1, with D unclear. Germline CDR1 reads MDHEN; CDR2 reads SYDVKM. V lost 5 bases to trimming and J lost 1 base, with 14 bases between them. This CDR3 is 15 amino acids long.

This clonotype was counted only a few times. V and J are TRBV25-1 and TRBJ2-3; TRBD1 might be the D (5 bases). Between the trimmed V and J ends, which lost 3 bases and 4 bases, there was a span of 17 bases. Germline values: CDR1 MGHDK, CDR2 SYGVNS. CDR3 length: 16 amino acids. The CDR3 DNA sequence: TGTGCCAGCAGTGAGACAGTTTCGTCGGGCGCAGATACGCAGTATTTT. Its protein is CASSETVSSGADTQYF.

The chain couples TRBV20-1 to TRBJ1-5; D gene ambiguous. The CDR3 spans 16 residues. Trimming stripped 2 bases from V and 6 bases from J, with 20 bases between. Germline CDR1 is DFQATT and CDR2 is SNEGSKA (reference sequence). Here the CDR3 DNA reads TGCAGTGCTAGATCGGCGGTTTCCGTGGGCGGTCAGCCCCAGCATTTT. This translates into CSARSAVSVGGQPQHF.

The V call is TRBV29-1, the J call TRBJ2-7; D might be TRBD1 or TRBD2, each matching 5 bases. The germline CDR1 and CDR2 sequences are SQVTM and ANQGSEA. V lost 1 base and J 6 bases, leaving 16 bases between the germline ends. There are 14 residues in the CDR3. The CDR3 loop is CSVEGPLRGREQYF. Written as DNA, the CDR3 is TGCAGCGTTGAAGGCCCTCTAAGGGGACGCGAGCAGTACTTC.

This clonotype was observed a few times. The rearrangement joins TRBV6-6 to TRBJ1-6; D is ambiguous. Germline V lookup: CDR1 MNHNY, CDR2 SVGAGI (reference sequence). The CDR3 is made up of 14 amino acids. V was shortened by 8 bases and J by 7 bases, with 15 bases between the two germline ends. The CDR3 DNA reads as TGTGCCAGCTCCCCCCCAGAAAGCAATTCACCCCTCCACTTT. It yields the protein CASSPPESNSPLHF.

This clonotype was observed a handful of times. As DNA, the CDR3 is TGTGCCAGCAGTCTGCAGGGGGGACCCTACAATGAGCAGTTCTTC. Translated, it gives CASSLQGGPYNEQFF. The gene calls are TRBV6-1 and TRBJ2-1; D might be TRBD1 (7 bases). The CDR3 runs 15 residues. The germline V gene encodes CDR1 MNHNS and CDR2 SASEGT. Between the trimmed V and J ends, which lost 5 bases and 2 bases, there was a span of 13 bases.

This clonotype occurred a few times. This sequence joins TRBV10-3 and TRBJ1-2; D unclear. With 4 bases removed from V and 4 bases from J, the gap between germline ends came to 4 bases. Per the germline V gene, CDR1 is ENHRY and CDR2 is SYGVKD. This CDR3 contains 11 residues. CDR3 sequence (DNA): TGTGCCATCAGTGGCCCCTATGGCTACACCTTC. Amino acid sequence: CAISGPYGYTF.

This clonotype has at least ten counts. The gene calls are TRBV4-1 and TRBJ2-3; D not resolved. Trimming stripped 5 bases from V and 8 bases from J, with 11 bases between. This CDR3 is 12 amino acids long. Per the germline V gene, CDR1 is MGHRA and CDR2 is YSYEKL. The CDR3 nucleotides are TGCGCCAGCAGCTATAAGGAGAGTACGCAGTATTTT. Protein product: CASSYKESTQYF.

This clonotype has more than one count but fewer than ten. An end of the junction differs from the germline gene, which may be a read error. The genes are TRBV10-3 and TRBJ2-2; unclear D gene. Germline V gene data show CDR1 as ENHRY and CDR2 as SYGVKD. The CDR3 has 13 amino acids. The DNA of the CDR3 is TGTGCCATCGGTGAAGGGCTAACCGGGGAGCTGTTTTTT. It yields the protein CAIGEGLTGELFF.

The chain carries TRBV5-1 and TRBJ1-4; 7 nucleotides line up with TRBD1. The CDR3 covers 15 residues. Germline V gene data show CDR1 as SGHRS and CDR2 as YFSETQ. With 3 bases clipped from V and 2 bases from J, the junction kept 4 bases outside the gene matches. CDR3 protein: CASSSVTGTNEKLFF. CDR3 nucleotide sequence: TGCGCCAGCAGCTCGGTGACAGGGACTAATGAAAAACTGTTTTTT. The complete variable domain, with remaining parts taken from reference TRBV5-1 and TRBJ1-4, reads KAGVTQTPRYLIKTRGQQVTLSCSPISGHRSVSWYQQTPGQGLQFLFEYFSETQRNKGNFPGRFSGRQFSNSRSEMNVSTLELGDSALYLCASSSVTGTNEKLFFGSGTQLSVL.

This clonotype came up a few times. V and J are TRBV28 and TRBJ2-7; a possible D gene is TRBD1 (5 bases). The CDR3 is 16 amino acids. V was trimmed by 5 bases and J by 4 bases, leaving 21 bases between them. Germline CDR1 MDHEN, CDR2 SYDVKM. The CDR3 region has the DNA TGTGCCAGCAGTAGGGGAACGACTCGACTTGAGTACGAGCAGTACGTC. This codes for CASSRGTTRLEYEQYV.

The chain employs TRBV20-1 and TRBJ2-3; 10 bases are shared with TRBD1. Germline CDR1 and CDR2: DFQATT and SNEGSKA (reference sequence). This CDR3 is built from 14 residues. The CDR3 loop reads CTWDRGLDTDTQYF. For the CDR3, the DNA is TGCACCTGGGACAGGGGCCTCGACACAGATACGCAGTATTTT.

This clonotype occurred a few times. The CDR3 loop is CASSLGAGGLTDTQYF. In DNA form, the CDR3 reads TGTGCCAGCAGCTTAGGAGCGGGGGGACTCACAGATACGCAGTATTTT. The chain is built from TRBV7-6 and TRBJ2-3; 9 nucleotides align to TRBD2. CDR1 and CDR2 from the germline V gene are SGHVS and FNYEAQ. Trimming removed 1 base from V and 2 bases from J; junction bases left unmatched: 4. CDR3 size: 16 residues. Supplemented by reference TRBV7-6 and TRBJ2-3, the full variable domain reads GAGVSQSPRYKVTKRGQDVALRCDPISGHVSLYWYRQALGQGPEFLTYFNYEAQQDKSGLPNDRFSAERPEGSISTLTIQRTEQRDSAMYRCASSLGAGGLTDTQYFGPGTRLTVL.

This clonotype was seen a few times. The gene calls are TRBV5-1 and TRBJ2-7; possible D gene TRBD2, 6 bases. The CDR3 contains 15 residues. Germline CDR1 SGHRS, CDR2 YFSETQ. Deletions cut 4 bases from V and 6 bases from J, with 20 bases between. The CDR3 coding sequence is TGCGCCAGCAGCCACCGCGGGGAATGTGCCTGCGAGCAGTACGTC. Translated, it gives CASSHRGECACEQYV.

The CDR3: CASRGTSGGAYEQYF. In DNA, the CDR3 is TGTGCCAGCAGAGGGACTAGCGGGGGAGCCTACGAGCAGTACTTC. The gene calls are TRBV6-2 or TRBV6-3 and TRBJ2-7, with 14 bases lining up with TRBD2. J gave up 2 bases and V 6 bases, and 3 bases lay outside the gene matches. Germline CDR1 and CDR2: MNHEY and SVGEGT. The CDR3 length is 15 residues.